The clone carrying this T cell receptor (beta chain) was recorded at least ten times. Its antigen is unknown. The source of the sample is a study of human T cells and chemical hapten exposure. Study at large: DPC at 0.01% went onto the upper back in patch tests, read at 6 days.

Trimming cost V 6 bases and J 3 bases, with 12 bases left between them. CDR1 MDHEN and CDR2 SYDVKM come from the germline V gene. There are 14 residues in the CDR3. Regarding time point: pre-sensitization, week 0. Stated treatment: therapeutic diphenylcyclopropenone sensitization with weekly scalp DPC. Study outcomes and limitations: No shift was seen in TCRs above 1 in 1000 frequency with DPC sensitization.

Each CDR3 protein gets one entry after TCRdb re-called the RACE reads with MiXCR. The table shows approximately 57,000 distinct CDR3 sequences, with roughly a tenth occurring only once. The V gene is TRBV28, the J gene TRBJ1-3; D not resolved. This material consisted of whole blood, taken in connection with sensitization to the hapten diphenylcyclopropenone (DPC). The TCR sequence derives from a man aged 40-55 years with alopecia areata. Some clones in this sample may be carry-over from other donors' samples. CDR3 residues: CASSRELIGNTIYF. The CDR3 DNA sequence: TGTGCCAGCAGCCGAGAACTCATTGGAAACACCATATATTTT.